This paragraph reports one TCR beta chain. Other DNA sequences in the sample encode the same CDR3. Trimming removed 2 bases at V and 5 bases at J, with 12 bases between. The CDR3 has 14 residues. Per the germline V gene, CDR1 is KGHSH and CDR2 is LQKENI. These data originate in a study of blood T cell repertoires in COVID-19. In the study overall: Nucleic acid was either cDNA or gDNA, and it came from T cells, B-cell-depleted T cells, or PBMCs.

Authors' methods: Counts of nucleated cells, estimated from reference gene primer amplification, were obtained. Sequencing was performed with immunoSEQ multiplex PCR; in TCRdb, only in-frame clones are kept and a portion is missing. D and trimming come from the DNA, and the V and J calls and clone size come from that table. Of fewer than 250,000 clones listed, around 84% were seen once; the top ten hold approximately 7.3%. Two consecutive negative NP/OP PCR tests, clearance, or resolved symptoms defined Cohort 3 recovery. This receptor was obtained from a woman aged 40 to 50 who had recovered from COVID-19. The sample was PBMCs or T cells enriched from blood (not recorded which). The V and J genes are TRBV18 and TRBJ2-5; D is possibly TRBD1 (7 bases). CDR3 loop: CASSPGGGGETQYF. The DNA of the CDR3 is TGTGCCAGCTCACCAGGAGGGGGCGGGGAGACCCAGTACTTC.